The T cell receptor beta chain described here comes from a study of monozygotic twins with inflammatory bowel disease. Findings of the study overall: Relative to healthy twins, IBD patients had fewer clonotypes in common with others, a gap that was especially apparent with disease activity.

In the case of this clonotype: As yet, its antigen is unknown.

The CDR3 totals 14 residues. Germline V gives CDR1 SNHLY, CDR2 FYNNEI. Reprocessing the 5' RACE reads, TCRdb reports a single entry for every CDR3 protein and omits DNA. In total, the table holds about 210,000 distinct CDR3 sequences. This chain joins TRBV2 and TRBJ1-5. This receptor was obtained from a human donor with ulcerative colitis or Crohn's disease, or a healthy co-twin of an affected twin (not recorded which). Sequenced: blood. The CDR3 is CASSEAQKNQPQHF.